This TCR beta chain was profiled in a study of T cell changes during pregnancy in multiple sclerosis. The V gene's germline CDR1 is SGHRS and CDR2 YFSETQ. This CDR3 spans 15 amino acids. Between the trimmed V and J ends, which lost 2 bases and 1 base, there was a span of 9 bases. Sequenced by immunoSEQ multiplex PCR; TCRdb stores in-frame clones only, minus some. The sample lists 60,000 to 65,000 clones, around 90% occurring once. The receptor's source is a female donor with multiple sclerosis, enrolled in a pregnancy study. Sequenced material: peripheral blood, taken in the second trimester of pregnancy. V gene TRBV5-1 combines with J gene TRBJ2-2; D may be TRBD2 (6 bases). This CDR3 is CASSLEGLNTGELFF. The CDR3 nucleotides read TGCGCCAGCAGCTTAGAGGGACTGAACACCGGGGAGCTGTTTTTT.